This is a list of T cell receptor beta chains from one sample in a study of blood T cell repertoires in COVID-19. TCRdb keeps only in-frame clones here, not all; method: immunoSEQ multiplex PCR. Of 250,000 to 400,000 clones listed, about 85% are singletons. Material: PBMCs or T cells enriched from blood (not recorded which). The origin of the receptors is a woman in her twenties or thirties who had been exposed to COVID-19. The CDR3 runs from the conserved cysteine through the conserved F or W.

CDR3: CASSHGTPYEQYF
V: TRBV7-9
J: TRBJ2-7

CDR3: CSVEMRGPNYGYTF
V: TRBV29-1
J: TRBJ1-2

CDR3: CASSRQGALWQYF
V: TRBV5-4
J: TRBJ2-7

CDR3: CASSRLAGGPSYEQYF
V: TRBV11-2
J: TRBJ2-7

CDR3: CASSTTVPGGKGYTF
V: TRBV25-1
J: TRBJ1-2

CDR3: CASSPNEGASSYNEQFF
V: TRBV7-2
J: TRBJ2-1

CDR3: CASSRSGGANEQYF
V: TRBV7-3
J: TRBJ2-7

CDR3: CASSQVSTNEQFF
V: TRBV4-3
J: TRBJ2-1

CDR3: CASSPRGVYNEQFF
V: TRBV6-4
J: TRBJ2-1

CDR3: CASSYLSGGLGEKLFF
V: TRBV6-5
J: TRBJ1-4

CDR3: CASSTRTGWHTEAFF
V: TRBV19
J: TRBJ1-1

CDR3: CSVVVGQGPNQPQHF
V: TRBV29-1
J: TRBJ1-5

CDR3: CASSANRQGLNEKLFF
V: TRBV18
J: TRBJ1-4

CDR3: CASSLDRGKETQYF
V: TRBV5-6
J: TRBJ2-5

CDR3: CASSLAQINYGYTF
V: TRBV11-2
J: TRBJ1-2

CDR3: CASSLFWAGEPRNNSPLHF
V: TRBV27
J: TRBJ1-6

CDR3: CAWRATGGGGNTIYF
V: TRBV30
J: TRBJ1-3

CDR3: CASSPRDRATGELFF
V: TRBV9
J: TRBJ2-2

CDR3: CASSLLQGPNEKLFF
V: TRBV27
J: TRBJ1-4

CDR3: CASFDRDTLYNEQFF
V: TRBV5-6
J: TRBJ2-1

CDR3: CASSLEQGAGDNEQFF
V: TRBV7-9
J: TRBJ2-1

CDR3: CAWSGLAMGNTEAFF
V: TRBV30
J: TRBJ1-1

CDR3: CASSPTVATNEKLFF
V: TRBV18
J: TRBJ1-4

CDR3: CASSQSGASNQPQHF
V: TRBV14
J: TRBJ1-5

CDR3: CAWSVGPTHGYTF
V: TRBV30
J: TRBJ1-2

CDR3: CASSFDRLNTEAFF
V: TRBV5-1
J: TRBJ1-1

CDR3: CASSPGQGIDTQYF
V: TRBV7-9
J: TRBJ2-3

CDR3: CASSFRGVGQPQHF
V: TRBV27
J: TRBJ1-5

CDR3: CASSILPPQETQYF
V: TRBV19
J: TRBJ2-5

CDR3: CASSVAVTLNTEAFF
V: TRBV9
J: TRBJ1-1

CDR3: CASSHRDTLYEQYF
V: TRBV5-5
J: TRBJ2-7

CDR3: CASRVGLSAEAFF
V: TRBV2
J: TRBJ1-1

CDR3: CASKGQGVYQPQHF
V: TRBV27
J: TRBJ1-5

CDR3: CASRTQGAGPLHF
V: TRBV6-5
J: TRBJ1-6

CDR3: CASSSREGPNTDTQYF
V: TRBV6-6
J: TRBJ2-3

CDR3: CASSTSGTDTQYF
V: TRBV28
J: TRBJ2-3

CDR3: CRGHYEQYF
V: TRBV30
J: TRBJ2-7

CDR3: CASSPRTDGLDGYTF
V: TRBV7-2
J: TRBJ1-2

CDR3: CASNIRDRAPFSGNTIYF
V: TRBV7-9
J: TRBJ1-3

CDR3: CASSLARQGSGNTIYF
V: TRBV5-4
J: TRBJ1-3

CDR3: CASSISGNTEAFF
V: TRBV19
J: TRBJ1-1

CDR3: CASHGGNTEAFF
V: TRBV2
J: TRBJ1-1

CDR3: CASGFRTGGDTQYF
V: TRBV12-5
J: TRBJ2-3

CDR3: CASSQGSRNTGELFF
V: TRBV4-2
J: TRBJ2-2

CDR3: CASTQGGARGYTF
V: TRBV28
J: TRBJ1-2